Listed here is a single T cell receptor (beta chain). This clone was picked up a small number of times. It has no known antigen specificity. No qualities accompany the bases; no much larger clone lies one base away. As encoded in the germline V gene (reference sequence), CDR1 is MNHEY while CDR2 is SMNVEV. From the cysteine up to the phenylalanine, the CDR3 has a length of 16 residues. Kept here is only the CDR3 DNA, which spans 48 bases and is read in frame from base 1. Germline trimming amounts to 2 bases on V and 4 bases on J, with 9 as the count of junction bases outside the gene matches. This sample is drawn from a study of blood T cell repertoires in COVID-19 (dated by TCRdb to 2018 to 2021). Context from the whole study: Collaborator samples came from the United States, Italy and Spain and covered acute and convalescent phases of COVID-19. The dataset comprised deeply sampled blood TCRbeta repertoires from subjects exposed to, actively infected with, or recovered from COVID-19. The repertoires were released in a freely available public database meant as a resource for research on the immune response to SARS-CoV-2. Samples were obtained from the ongoing ImmuneRACE study (first 160 participants) and from over 1,000 subjects provided by 6 global collaborators. The sample metadata nearly always contained a de-identified subject ID, COVID-19 status, age in years and sex. HLA class I and class II types, where available, came from metadata supplied by the sample provider rather than from assay-based typing. The prospective study material was composed of cDNA or gDNA derived from T cells, B-cell-depleted T cells, or PBMCs. The paper's findings and limits, for the study overall: Clinical and demographic metadata were provided uncurated, with the amount varying by source and participant.

TCRbeta CDR3 regions were amplified from genomic DNA by means of the immunoSEQ Assay, a bias-controlled multiplex PCR. The authors' pipeline ran thus. The number of nucleated cells in each sample was estimated from the amplification of reference gene primers within the assay. Sequence reads were collapsed and filtered to measure the absolute abundance of every unique TCRbeta CDR3 rearrangement. Productive Simpson clonality was computed per sample as the square root of Simpson's diversity index over productive rearrangements. The clones in this table, taken by TCRdb from immuneACCESS, are in-frame only. Not every clone is retained; where verified, under half of the shortfall comes from an unresolved V gene, and the cause of the rest is unknown. Clone size and V and J calls were adopted from that table, with D and trimming inferred from the DNA. The sample table lists 250,000 or so clones, approximately 84% of them with a count of one. The ten largest account for approximately 3.6% of the sample.

Enrolling through a virtual design, the prospective study's participants ranged in age from roughly 18 to 95 years and lived across 20 to 30 United States geographic areas. To assign participants to cohorts, the prospective study relied on clinical history that participants themselves reported in a screening survey and a study questionnaire. Recovered participants in ImmuneRACE Cohort 3 were defined as having two consecutive negative NP/OP PCR tests, clearance from a healthcare professional, or resolution of symptoms. Mobile phlebotomists in the prospective study collected whole blood, serum and a nasopharyngeal or oropharyngeal swab from every participant. Participants in the prospective study had the option to provide additional blood draws and questionnaires over a roughly 2-month period. Blood samples from the prospective study were shipped frozen or at room temperature prior to DNA extraction.

Sequenced sample: PBMCs or T cells enriched from blood (not recorded which). The TCR originated in a man aged 50 or older who had recovered from COVID-19. The rearrangement joined TRBV27 to TRBJ1-1; TRBD1 matches 8 bases in the middle. The CDR3 corresponds to CASSLGSGGSVTEAFF. The sequence in DNA is TGTGCCAGCAGTTTAGGGTCAGGGGGCTCGGTCACTGAAGCTTTCTTT.